This T cell receptor (beta chain) was retrieved from a study of identical twins. Broader study findings: Conclusions came from cross-sectional statistical analysis, not from following the same donors.

TCRdb reanalysed the 5' RACE reads using MiXCR and keeps one entry per CDR3 protein. The sample records hundreds of thousands of distinct CDR3 sequences, over 9% being singletons. Trimming removed 1 base at V and 1 base at J, with 12 bases between. The CDR3 extends over 16 amino acids. This clonotype showed up just a few times. Antigen specificity is unknown. Healthy Caucasians supplied all donations. These same data were also listed under a study on yellow fever vaccine responses in identical twins.

The source of this sequence is a woman aged 18-30 years in good health. V gene TRBV12-3 or TRBV12-4 combines with J gene TRBJ2-3; the D gene could be TRBD1 or TRBD2 (5 bases each). The source material was PBMCs. CDR3 protein: CASSLGGRGGTDTQYF. The CDR3 DNA is TGTGCCAGCAGTTTAGGCGGTAGAGGGGGCACAGATACGCAGTATTTT.